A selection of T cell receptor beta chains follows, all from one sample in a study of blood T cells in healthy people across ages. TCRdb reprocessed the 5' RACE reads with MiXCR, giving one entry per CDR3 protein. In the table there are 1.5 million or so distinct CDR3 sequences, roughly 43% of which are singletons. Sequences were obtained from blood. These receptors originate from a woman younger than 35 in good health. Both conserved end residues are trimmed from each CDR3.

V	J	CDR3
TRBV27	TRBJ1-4	ASTTGLAEKLF
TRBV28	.	ASSPHFSGSSYNEQY
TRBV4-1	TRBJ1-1	ASSQENLNTEAF
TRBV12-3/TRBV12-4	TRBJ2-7	ASASSAQIYEQY
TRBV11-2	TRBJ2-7	ASSLSRAGTSYEQY
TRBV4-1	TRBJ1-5	ASIQDLGSQPQH
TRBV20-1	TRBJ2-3	SARDWRPGTDTQY
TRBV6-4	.	ASSGASGGYNEQY
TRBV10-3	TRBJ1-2	AISESTAPGQGFPNYGYT
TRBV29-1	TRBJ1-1	SVVREATEAF
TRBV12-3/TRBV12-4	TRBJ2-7	ASSPSGDKFYEQY
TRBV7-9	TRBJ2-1	ASSPSFPGRNEQF
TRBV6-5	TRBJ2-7	ASRHGTATSYEQY
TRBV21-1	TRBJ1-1	ASSKGTPHALHTEAF
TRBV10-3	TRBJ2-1	AISDPDSDFYNEQF
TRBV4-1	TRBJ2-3	ASSQASQSTDTQY
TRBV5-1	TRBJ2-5	ASKQSPKETQY
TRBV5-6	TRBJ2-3	ASSSLRSSRTSTQY
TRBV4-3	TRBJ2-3	ASSQRTGGSSADTQY
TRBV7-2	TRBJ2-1	ATVIWTGYYNEQF
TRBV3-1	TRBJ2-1	ASSLYLDTLDNEQF
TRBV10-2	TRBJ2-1	ASSEGPSPGDSYNEQF
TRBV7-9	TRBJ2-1	ASSLAALAGGRFNEQF
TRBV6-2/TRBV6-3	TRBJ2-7	ASSYSATGAYEQY
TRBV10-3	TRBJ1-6	AIRGTADNSPLH
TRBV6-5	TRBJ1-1	ANSYGAGGHHTEAF
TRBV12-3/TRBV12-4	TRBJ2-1	ASSPLGRNSYNEQF
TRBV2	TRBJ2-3	ASSTQGASTDTQY
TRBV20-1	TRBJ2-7	SAPDRTYEQY
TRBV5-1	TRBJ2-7	ASSLVKGYEQY
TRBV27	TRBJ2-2	ASSWAAGNVGELF
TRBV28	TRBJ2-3	ASSPLGPIPDTQY
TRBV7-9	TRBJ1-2	ASSPYPYGYT
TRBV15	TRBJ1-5	ATSRDWGEGNQPQH
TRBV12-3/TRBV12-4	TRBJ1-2	ASSLFPGTGYT
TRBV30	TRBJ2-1	AWSWHEQF
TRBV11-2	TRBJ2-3	ASSPIRNTDTQY
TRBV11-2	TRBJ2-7	ASSIIPLAASYEQY
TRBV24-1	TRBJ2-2	ATSERQGANTGELF
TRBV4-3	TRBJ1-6	ASSQDRGQGYNSPLH
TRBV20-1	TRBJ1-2	SAASFQGASGYT
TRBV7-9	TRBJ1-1	ASSSMGVTEAF
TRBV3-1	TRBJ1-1	ASSQADRVNTEAF